This section outlines one T cell receptor (beta chain) sequence together with its context. Its antigen is unidentified. This sample was taken from a study of response to subunit inactivated influenza vaccine. TCRdb redid the calling of the RT-PCR reads with MiXCR, one entry per CDR3 protein. The table lists 400,000 to 550,000 distinct CDR3 sequences, over 25% of them singletons. The study, taken as a whole, reports: Authors suggested seasonal influenza vaccinations each recruit few new T cells.

Trimming pared 5 bases from V and 2 bases from J, leaving 15 bases between. CDR3 length equals 15 residues. Germline CDR1 reads DFQATT; CDR2 reads SNEGSKA (reference sequence). The sample here was CD4+ T cells sorted from PBMCs, taken 5 days after vaccination. The sequence was obtained from a man aged 50-59 years who received an inactivated influenza vaccine. V is TRBV20-1 and J is TRBJ2-2, with D possibly called TRBD1 or TRBD2 (5 bases each). For the CDR3, the DNA is TGCAGTGCTGGAGGACACGGGCCCAACACCGGGGAGCTGTTTTTT. The encoded protein is CSAGGHGPNTGELFF.